These T cell receptor beta chains were read from a single sample in a study of shared clonotypes between healthy human individuals. Some clones are missing from TCRdb's copy, which holds only in-frame ones; the method was immunoSEQ multiplex PCR. Of roughly 2.2 million clones listed, around 93% are singletons. What was sequenced was naive CD4+ T cells from PBMCs. The receptor set was obtained from a man younger than 35 in good health. Some clones in this sample may be carry-over from other donors' samples. CDR3s include the opening cysteine and the closing phenylalanine or tryptophan. D genes are given only for firm matches. Clone size appears in some rows only: once, few, many, or a class for an expanded clone.

TRBJ2-7 TRBD1 NA TRBV29-1 CSAGDREYEQYF TGCAGCGCAGGGGACAGGGAGTACGAGCAGTACTTC
TRBJ2-3 NA NA TRBV5-1 CASRYGSAGLADTQYF TGCGCCAGCAGGTATGGGAGCGCAGGCCTGGCGGATACGCAGTATTTT
TRBJ2-5 NA NA TRBV2 CASSARDLLETQYF TGTGCCAGCAGTGCCCGGGACCTACTGGAGACCCAGTACTTC
TRBJ2-7 TRBD2 NA TRBV28 CASSFSFSGRSSYEQYF TGTGCCAGCAGTTTCTCTTTTAGCGGGAGGAGCTCCTACGAGCAGTACTTC
TRBJ2-3 NA NA TRBV11-2 CASSLRRVTDTQYF TGTGCCAGCAGCCTTCGCCGGGTCACAGATACGCAGTATTTT
TRBJ1-2 NA once TRBV9 CASSVGGDNYGYTF TGTGCCAGCAGCGTAGGCGGGGATAACTATGGCTACACCTTC
TRBJ2-7 TRBD2 few TRBV5-6 CASSLWTSGRGYEQYF TGTGCCAGCAGCTTGTGGACTAGCGGGAGAGGCTACGAGCAGTACTTC
TRBJ1-1 NA NA TRBV7-6 CASRPGRNTEAFF TGTGCCAGCAGGCCGGGCCGAAACACTGAAGCTTTCTTT
TRBJ1-6 NA once TRBV30 CAWRDSTNSPLHF TGTGCCTGGAGGGATAGCACTAATTCACCCCTCCACTTT
TRBJ1-2 NA NA TRBV4-1 CASSRERWGDYGYTF TGCGCCAGCAGCCGAGAGAGATGGGGGGACTATGGCTACACCTTC
TRBJ2-2 TRBD2 NA TRBV11-3 CASQGTSGTGELFF TGTGCCAGCCAAGGGACTAGCGGGACCGGGGAGCTGTTTTTT
TRBJ1-2 NA NA TRBV9 CASSVTEDYGYTF TGTGCCAGCAGCGTAACTGAGGACTATGGCTACACCTTC
TRBJ2-3 NA NA TRBV21-1 CASSKGLGQWSTDTQYF TGTGCCAGCAGCAAAGGTCTCGGACAATGGAGCACAGATACGCAGTATTTT
TRBJ2-5 NA NA TRBV5-4 CASTPGGRIQETQYF TGTGCCAGCACCCCCGGGGGACGGATACAAGAGACCCAGTACTTC
TRBJ2-7 TRBD1 NA TRBV6-1 CASLQGAIIYEQYF TGTGCCAGCCTACAGGGGGCAATCATCTACGAGCAGTACTTC
TRBJ2-7 NA NA TRBV6-5 CASSPGRLPYEQYF TGTGCCAGCTCCCCCGGGCGGCTCCCCTACGAGCAGTACTTC
TRBJ1-1 NA NA TRBV18 CASSPDTYTEAFF TGTGCCAGCTCCCCTGACACTTACACTGAAGCTTTCTTT
TRBJ2-1 TRBD1 NA TRBV11-2 CASSSGQGAYNEQFF TGTGCCAGCAGCTCCGGACAGGGCGCCTACAATGAGCAGTTCTTC
TRBJ2-3 NA once TRBV7-9 CASSLWGTSSTDTQYF TGTGCCAGCAGCTTATGGGGGACCTCTAGCACAGATACGCAGTATTTT
TRBJ2-1 TRBD1 NA TRBV5-1 CASSGTGLLNEQFF TGCGCCAGCAGCGGGACAGGGCTTTTGAATGAGCAGTTCTTC
TRBJ2-5 NA NA TRBV25-1 CASSLTLGTQYF TGTGCCAGCAGTCTTACTCTAGGGACCCAGTACTTC
TRBJ2-2 TRBD2 NA TRBV5-1 CASSFGVRLAGGTGELFF TGCGCCAGCAGCTTCGGAGTTAGACTAGCGGGGGGCACCGGGGAGCTGTTTTTT
TRBJ1-2 NA NA TRBV18 CASSPSGENYGYTF TGTGCCAGCTCACCTTCGGGCGAAAACTATGGCTACACCTTC
TRBJ2-7 TRBD2 NA TRBV11-2 CASSFARTSGSFAYEQYF TGTGCCAGCAGCTTTGCCCGGACTAGCGGGAGCTTTGCCTACGAGCAGTACTTC
TRBJ2-3 NA NA TRBV5-1 CASSLRRSTDTQYF TGCGCCAGCAGCTTGCGGCGGAGCACAGATACGCAGTATTTT
TRBJ1-1 NA NA TRBV14 CASTWGGNTEAFF TGTGCCAGCACCTGGGGGGGGAACACTGAAGCTTTCTTT
TRBJ2-7 NA NA TRBV15 CATSMGYEQYF TGTGCCACCAGCATGGGCTACGAGCAGTACTTC
TRBJ1-1 NA NA TRBV9 CASTQGLNTEAFF TGTGCCAGCACCCAAGGCCTGAACACTGAAGCTTTCTTT
TRBJ2-2 NA few TRBV7-3 CASSFLSTGELFF TGTGCCAGCAGCTTCTTATCCACCGGGGAGCTGTTTTTT
TRBJ2-7 TRBD1 once TRBV7-9 CASRGPGQSTYEQYF TGTGCCAGCAGAGGACCGGGACAGAGCACCTACGAGCAGTACTTC
TRBJ2-7 NA NA TRBV7-2 CASSFGSPEYEQYF TGTGCCAGCAGCTTCGGTTCGCCAGAATACGAGCAGTACTTC
TRBJ2-7 TRBD2 NA TRBV9 CASSASGRYYEQYF TGTGCCAGCAGCGCTAGCGGGAGGTACTACGAGCAGTACTTC
TRBJ2-1 NA once TRBV28 CASSLVAPKNEQFF TGTGCCAGCAGTTTAGTGGCCCCCAAGAATGAGCAGTTCTTC
TRBJ1-6 NA once TRBV6-5 CASRRVTGYNSPLHF TGTGCCAGTCGACGGGTAACAGGTTATAATTCACCCCTCCACTTT
TRBJ2-7 NA NA TRBV27 CASSLLRARGEQYF TGTGCCAGCAGTTTATTGAGGGCTCGCGGCGAGCAGTACTTC
TRBJ1-5 NA NA TRBV6-4 CASSEAYRAQPQHF TGTGCCAGCAGTGAGGCATACAGGGCCCAGCCCCAGCATTTT
TRBJ2-1 TRBD2 NA TRBV10-3 CAISGGSYEQFF TGTGCCATCAGTGGCGGGAGCTATGAGCAGTTCTTC
TRBJ2-5 TRBD1 NA TRBV5-1 CASSTGGTGTQYF TGCGCCAGCAGCACAGGGGGTACGGGGACCCAGTACTTC
TRBJ2-7 NA NA TRBV28 CASSLSSPALYEQYF TGTGCCAGCAGTTTATCTAGTCCGGCCCTCTACGAGCAGTACTTC
TRBJ2-3 NA NA TRBV5-6 CASSRAGGTDTQYF TGTGCCAGCAGCCGCGCAGGGGGCACAGATACGCAGTATTTT
TRBJ1-5 NA few TRBV18 CASSLNHRGSGQPQHF TGTGCCAGCTCACTAAACCATCGGGGGTCTGGCCAGCCCCAGCATTTT
TRBJ1-2 TRBD1 NA TRBV28 CASSVPRQGDGYTF TGTGCCAGCAGTGTCCCCCGACAGGGAGATGGCTACACCTTC
TRBJ2-1 TRBD2 NA TRBV19 CASSFQETSGRADEQFF TGTGCCAGTAGTTTCCAAGAGACTAGCGGGAGGGCAGATGAGCAGTTCTTC